This note documents a single TCR beta chain sequence. Its matching antigen is unknown. PCR amplification relied on 60 Vbeta primers (plus 13 Jbeta primers). Sequenced by immunoSEQ multiplex PCR; TCRdb stores in-frame clones only, minus some. The table includes 150,000 to 200,000 clones, roughly four fifths detected once. This sample was included in a study of cytomegalovirus exposure and HLA in healthy donors. Overall study findings and caveats: Later analysis showed TCR association rates varying by HLA locus, highest for DRB1 and lowest for HLA-C. Most TCR sequences showed up rarely, but some public TCRs showed up in many donors.

CDR1 and CDR2 (germline): SGHAT, FQNNGV. V was cut by 3 bases and J by 2 bases, with 8 bases left in between. The CDR3 has 14 amino acids. This clonotype originated in a man aged 50-60 years in good health and CMV-seronegative. The sequenced sample consisted of PBMCs. The chain is built from TRBV11-2 and TRBJ2-1; D not certain. The CDR3 protein is CASSFTDTYNEQFF. The DNA of the CDR3 is TGTGCCAGCAGCTTCACAGACACCTACAATGAGCAGTTCTTC.